The text below deals with one T cell receptor beta chain. The antigen is undetermined. The PCR ran on 60 Vbeta and 13 Jbeta primers. Using immunoSEQ multiplex PCR, the repertoire was profiled, and TCRdb retains in-frame clones only, with some absent. The data show about 190,000 clones, over 60% seen once. The record originates from a study of cytomegalovirus exposure and HLA in healthy donors. Germline V gene data show CDR1 as SGHNT and CDR2 as YYREEE (reference sequence). V was trimmed by 3 bases and J by 0 bases, leaving 13 bases between them. The CDR3 loop spans 15 amino acids. Study findings and constraints: In an earlier analysis, most TCR beta V segments were productive about 87% or about 30% of the time.

The sequencing sample was made of PBMCs. This TCR came from a man aged 30 to 45 in good health and CMV-seropositive. V gene TRBV5-4 combines with J gene TRBJ2-7; weak D call: TRBD1 (6 bases). This CDR3 is CASSSRGILSYEQYF. The CDR3 DNA follows: TGTGCCAGCAGCTCTAGGGGGATCCTCTCCTACGAGCAGTACTTC.